These 29 T cell receptor beta chains came from one sample sequenced in a study of control samples from healthy donors and cancer patients. Here immunoSEQ multiplex PCR was the method, and the copy in TCRdb shows in-frame clones only, minus some. The table shows 29,000 or so clones, with about 90% occurring only once. Sequenced: formalin-fixed, paraffin-embedded tissue. All receptors derive from a female donor with melanoma.

This clone was found a few times. The rearrangement links TRBV6-5 to TRBJ1-2; 7 positions match TRBD1. Germline CDR1 reads MNHEY; CDR2 reads SVGAGI. The CDR3 has 15 residues. V dropped 5 bases and J dropped 1; count of bases not matched to a gene: 7. The DNA for the CDR3 is TGTGCCAGCAGTACCCGGGACAGCCTTAACTATGGCTACACCTTC. It codes for CASSTRDSLNYGYTF.

This chain uses TRBV27 with TRBJ2-3, with D perhaps TRBD2 (5 bases). From germline, CDR1 is MNHEY and CDR2 SMNVEV (reference sequence). V was shortened by 2 bases and J by 9 bases, with 9 bases between the two germline ends. The CDR3 length is 12 residues. CDR3 region: CASSLTLGTQYF. CDR3 nucleotides: TGTGCCAGCAGTTTAACACTAGGGACGCAGTATTTT.

The V call is TRBV6-6, the J call TRBJ1-2; D remains unclear. The CDR3 runs 13 residues. V was cut by 2 bases and J by 4 bases, with 8 bases left in between. CDR1 and CDR2 (germline): MNHNY, SVGAGI (reference sequence). The CDR3 DNA reads as TGTGCCAGCAGTTACGAGCCTCTCTATGGCTACACCTTC. This translates into CASSYEPLYGYTF.

The V and J genes are TRBV9 and TRBJ2-2; the match to TRBD2 covers 10 bases. This CDR3 spans 16 amino acids. V shed 3 bases and J 4 bases; nucleotides not matched to a gene: 6. Germline lookup yields CDR1 SGDLS and CDR2 YYNGEE. The CDR3 DNA is TGTGCCAGCAGCGCCCTAGCGGGAGTGGGCACCGGGGAGCTGTTTTTT. Its translation is CASSALAGVGTGELFF.

The V call is TRBV24-1, the J call TRBJ2-3, with 8 bases aligning to TRBD1. This CDR3 is 14 amino acids long. Germline V gene sequence: CDR1 KGHDR, CDR2 SFDVKD. Germline trimming cut 4 bases from V and 1 base from J; bases unmatched to any gene: 0. CDR3 region: CATSETGGTDTQYF. The CDR3 DNA reads as TGTGCCACCAGTGAGACAGGGGGCACAGATACGCAGTATTTT.

There are a few counts of this clone. V and J are TRBV7-2 and TRBJ2-3; D is undetermined. This CDR3 is 14 amino acids long. Between the trimmed V and J ends, which lost 2 bases and 1 base, there was a span of 7 bases. The germline CDR1 and CDR2 sequences are SGHTA and FQGNSA. CDR3 sequence: CASSLLYGTDTQYF. The DNA of the CDR3 is TGTGCCAGCAGCTTACTCTACGGCACAGATACGCAGTATTTT.

Comments on this clone: The junction departs from the called germline gene at one end, perhaps through a read error. The rearrangement joins TRBV6-5 to TRBJ2-7; TRBD1 might be the D (6 bases). Germline-derived CDR1 and CDR2 are MNHEY and SVGAGI. CDR3 size: 14 residues. The DNA of the CDR3 is TGTGCCAACAGTTACTCAGGGGTAGCCTACGAGCAGTACTTC. It specifies CANSYSGVAYEQYF.

The V call is TRBV19, the J call TRBJ2-1; possibly TRBD1 or TRBD2 for D (6 bases each). The CDR3 extends over 15 amino acids. V was clipped by 6 bases and J by 0 bases, with 12 bases between them. Germline V gene data show CDR1 as LNHDA and CDR2 as SQIVND (reference sequence). Written as DNA, the CDR3 is TGTGCCAGTAGGTGGGGGGCGGCCTCCTACAATGAGCAGTTCTTC. It codes for CASRWGAASYNEQFF.

The sample holds one count of this clone. V and J are TRBV18 and TRBJ1-1, with a possible D match to TRBD1 (6 bases). The V end was cut by 2 bases, the J end by 6 bases, with 16 bases between. Germline CDR1 and CDR2: KGHSH and LQKENI. The CDR3 runs to 15 residues. In nucleotides, the CDR3 is TGTGCCAGCTCACCAGAGGGGGGCGTCGTCGCTGAAGCTTTCTTT. This sequence encodes CASSPEGGVVAEAFF.

This rearrangement joins TRBV7-9 to TRBJ1-1; the match to TRBD1 covers 8 bases. Germline CDR1 is SEHNR and CDR2 is FQNEAQ (reference sequence). The CDR3 has 16 amino acids. Unmatched junction bases numbered 11, after V lost 7 bases and J lost 1 base. CDR3 coding DNA: TGTGCCAGCACCAACTCCCTAGGGACAGGGAACACTGAAGCTTTCTTT. This sequence encodes CASTNSLGTGNTEAFF.

The table lists this clone with a count of one. J is TRBJ2-1 and V is TRBV18, with 10 bases that match TRBD2. The CDR3 runs to 14 residues. Germline V gene lookup returns CDR1 KGHSH and CDR2 LQKENI. The V gene end was trimmed by 2 bases and the J gene end by 12 bases; junction bases not matched to a gene: 7. DNA for the CDR3: TGTGCCAGCTCACCAGGGCTAGCGGGAGTTGTGCAGTTCTTC. Protein sequence: CASSPGLAGVVQFF.

J is TRBJ2-3 and V is TRBV3-1 (or the pseudogene TRBV3-2); TRBD2 matches at 7 bases. Germline-derived CDR1 and CDR2 are LGHDT and YNNKEL (reference sequence). Trimming took 5 bases from V and 7 from J; bases not matched to a gene: 6. The CDR3 runs to 13 residues. This chain's CDR3 is CASSLGGGHTQYF. CDR3 DNA: TGTGCCAGCAGCTTGGGCGGGGGACATACGCAGTATTTT.

J is TRBJ2-3 and V is TRBV14; tentatively, D is TRBD1 (6 bases). The V gene lost 8 bases and the J gene lost 4 bases, with 22 bases spanning the gap. In germline, CDR1 is SGHDN, CDR2 FVKESK. This CDR3 spans 16 amino acids. CDR3 in amino acids: CASGTPGQHRPDTQYF. CDR3 in DNA: TGTGCCAGCGGGACCCCGGGACAACACCGTCCAGATACGCAGTATTTT.

The V and J genes are TRBV7-2 and TRBJ1-2; TRBD1 aligns across 8 bases. Germline V gene sequence: CDR1 SGHTA, CDR2 FQGNSA. The CDR3 length is 19 residues. The ends lost 1 base at V and 10 bases at J; junction bases unmatched: 23. CDR3 coding DNA: TGTGCCAGCAGCTTAGGGTATGGGCAGGGGGCGTCCACCAGGAAGGCCTACACCTTC. Its translation is CASSLGYGQGASTRKAYTF.

The rearrangement links TRBV27 to TRBJ1-5; no clear D gene. Germline assignment: CDR1 MNHEY and CDR2 SMNVEV (reference sequence). The CDR3 is made up of 16 amino acids. Trimming removed 5 bases from V and 2 bases from J, with 16 bases in between. The CDR3 DNA reads TGTGCCAGCAGTGTGGCGGGCGATGCGGGCAATCAGCCCCAGCATTTT. Translated, it gives CASSVAGDAGNQPQHF.

This sequence joins TRBV7-9 and TRBJ2-7, with 7 bases that match TRBD1. Germline lookup yields CDR1 SEHNR and CDR2 FQNEAQ (reference sequence). This CDR3 has 15 amino acids. The ends lost 8 bases at V and 5 bases at J; junction bases unmatched: 15. The CDR3 loop is CASGQGVSSSDEQYF. CDR3 coding DNA: TGTGCCAGCGGGCAGGGGGTATCATCATCCGACGAGCAGTACTTC.

About this clone itself: The junction differs from germline at one of its ends, possibly a read error. For the CDR3, the DNA is TGTGCCAGCACCTTAGTTCAACTCACCGGGGAGCTGTTTTTT. This translates into CASTLVQLTGELFF. The chain recombines TRBV7-2 with TRBJ2-2; D gene unclear. CDR1 SGHTA and CDR2 FQGNSA come from the germline V gene. There are 14 residues in the CDR3.

The V and J genes are TRBV5-1 and TRBJ2-1; D is unresolved. V dropped 2 bases and J dropped 0 bases, with 9 bases sitting between them. The germline gives CDR1 SGHRS, CDR2 YFSETQ. This CDR3 is 15 amino acids long. CDR3 nucleotides: TGCGCCAGCAGCTTAGACCTCAGCTCCTACAATGAGCAGTTCTTC. This codes for CASSLDLSSYNEQFF.

Details on this clone: One end of the junction is discordant with germline, which a read error may explain. The V gene is TRBV19, the J gene TRBJ2-7; TRBD1 matches at 7 bases. CDR3 length: 10 amino acids. Germline V gene data show CDR1 as LNHDA and CDR2 as SQIVND (reference sequence). In DNA form, the CDR3 reads TGTGCCAGTATCCCGACAGGGTGGGTTTTC. This codes for CASIPTGWVF. Looking up the rest from reference TRBV19 and TRBJ2-7 gives the full variable domain: DGGITQSPKYLFRKEGQNVTLSCEQNLNHDAMYWYRQDPGQGLRLIYYSQIVNDFQKGDIAEGYSVSREKKESFPLTVTSAQKNPTAFYLCASIPTGWVFGPGTRLTVT.

V and J are TRBV29-1 and TRBJ1-5, with D perhaps matching TRBD1 (5 bases). The CDR3 totals 13 residues. V lost 2 bases and J lost 5, with 10 bases in between. CDR1 and CDR2 (germline): SQVTM, ANQGSEA. DNA for the CDR3: TGCAGCGTTGAACTGGGGACGGATCAGCCCCAGCATTTT. Encoded protein: CSVELGTDQPQHF.

DNA of the CDR3: TGTGCCATCAGTGGGGCATCCTCCTTACTAGCGGGAGTAGGTGATACGCAGTATTTT. This translates into CAISGASSLLAGVGDTQYF. The rearrangement joins TRBV10-3 to TRBJ2-3, with TRBD2 matching over 11 bases. The CDR3 spans 19 residues. The trim removed 4 bases at V and 6 bases at J, leaving 18 bases unmatched. Germline V gives CDR1 ENHRY, CDR2 SYGVKD.

The V gene is TRBV6-5, the J gene TRBJ1-1; 7 nucleotides match TRBD1. There are 13 residues in the CDR3. Trimming took 5 bases from V and 5 from J; bases not matched to a gene: 5. The V gene's germline CDR1 is MNHEY and CDR2 SVGAGI. The CDR3 region is CASSLPGGTEAFF. The CDR3 DNA sequence: TGTGCCAGCAGTCTCCCAGGGGGTACTGAAGCTTTCTTT.

This rearrangement joins TRBV20-1 to TRBJ2-7; a possible D gene is TRBD1 (6 bases). Trimming pared 4 bases from V and 5 bases from J, leaving 9 bases between. Germline CDR1 DFQATT, CDR2 SNEGSKA (reference sequence). There are 11 residues in the CDR3. CDR3 DNA: TGCAGTGCTACACAGGGTGACGAGCAGTACTTC. This encodes CSATQGDEQYF.

Regarding this clone: One end of the junction fails to match germline, which may point to a read error. The CDR3 reads CTSSLNPGQGAGYTF. CDR3 nucleotides: TGTACCAGCAGTTTAAACCCTGGACAGGGGGCTGGCTACACCTTC. This sequence joins TRBV28 and TRBJ1-2; 11 bases map to TRBD1. This CDR3 spans 15 amino acids. The V gene's germline CDR1 is MDHEN and CDR2 SYDVKM.

This clone came up once. This rearrangement joins TRBV6-5 to TRBJ2-1; D remains ambiguous. The V and J ends lost 5 bases and 8 bases respectively, with 19 bases between them. The CDR3 has 15 residues. The germline V gene has CDR1 MNHEY and CDR2 SVGAGI. The CDR3 spells CASSPIEIVSHEQFF. In nucleotides, the CDR3 is TGTGCCAGCAGTCCTATAGAGATAGTGTCTCATGAGCAGTTCTTC.

The J gene is TRBJ2-3, the V gene TRBV10-3, with a tentative D call TRBD2 (5 bases). Germline lookup yields CDR1 ENHRY and CDR2 SYGVKD. Deletions cut 4 bases from V and 1 base from J, with 15 bases between. This CDR3 comprises 16 residues. The CDR3 region is CAISGGAGPGTDTQYF. The CDR3 DNA is TGTGCCATCAGTGGAGGCGCGGGTCCAGGCACAGATACGCAGTATTTT.

The rearrangement joins TRBV27 to TRBJ2-7; possibly TRBD1 or TRBD2 for D (5 bases each). Germline lookup yields CDR1 MNHEY and CDR2 SMNVEV (reference sequence). The CDR3 runs 13 residues. The germline V and J ends were trimmed by 2 bases and 6 bases, with 11 bases remaining between them. CDR3 region: CASSLGARGEQYF. In nucleotides, the CDR3 is TGTGCCAGCAGTTTAGGGGCCCGGGGCGAGCAGTACTTC.

This chain uses TRBV6-2 or TRBV6-3 with TRBJ1-2, with a possible D match to TRBD1 (6 bases). The CDR3 sequence is 16 residues long. Germline V gene sequence: CDR1 MNHEY, CDR2 SVGEGT. The V end lost 4 bases, the J end lost 8 bases, and 23 bases lay between the germline ends. As DNA, the CDR3 is TGTGCCAGCAGTTTGTCCCTCCAGGGACATTGGGGAGGCTACACCTTC. This sequence encodes CASSLSLQGHWGGYTF.

The rearrangement joins TRBV25-1 to TRBJ1-5, with D possibly TRBD1 on 5 matching bases. CDR1 MGHDK and CDR2 SYGVNS come from the germline V gene. This CDR3 is built from 18 residues. The ends were cut back, 10 bases at V and 3 bases at J, with 28 bases in the middle. Written as DNA, the CDR3 is TGTGCCACCATCCCCTCTTTCAGGGTCCTAGCGAACAATCAGCCCCAGCATTTT. It encodes CATIPSFRVLANNQPQHF.